The 24 T cell receptor beta chains presented below share a single source sample, sequenced in a study of brain T cells in children with intractable seizures. Time point specified: blood from clinic visit 5 months post-surgery; TSC patient then seizure free. TCRdb keeps only in-frame clones here, not all; method: immunoSEQ multiplex PCR. The sample includes a few hundred thousand clones, approximately 93% of them seen just once. This material consisted of peripheral blood, taken 4 to 5 months after surgery. Receptor source: a boy less than two years old with tuberous sclerosis and intractable seizures.

The gene calls are TRBV19 and TRBJ2-3; D is perhaps TRBD2 (5 bases). V lost 7 bases and J 4 bases, leaving 21 bases between the germline ends. Germline V gene data show CDR1 as LNHDA and CDR2 as SQIVND (reference sequence). CDR3 length: 16 amino acids. The CDR3 spells CASTYRVLGLPDTQYF. The CDR3 coding sequence is TGTGCCAGTACCTATAGGGTACTAGGGCTCCCAGATACGCAGTATTTT.

The chain recombines TRBV7-8 with TRBJ1-2; 8 bases align to TRBD1. The V gene's germline CDR1 is SGHVS and CDR2 FQNEAQ. The CDR3 consists of 14 residues. V lost 5 bases, J lost 4 bases, and 6 bases stayed unmatched. This chain's CDR3 is CASSPSDRGYGYTF. DNA of the CDR3: TGTGCCAGCAGCCCTTCCGACAGGGGCTATGGCTACACCTTC. The variable domain in full, completed from reference TRBV7-8 and TRBJ1-2, reads GAGVSQSPRYKVAKRGQDVALRCDPISGHVSLFWYQQALGQGPEFLTYFQNEAQLDKSGLPSDRFFAERPEGSVSTLKIQRTQQEDSAVYLCASSPSDRGYGYTFGSGTRLTVV.

This chain connects TRBV30 to TRBJ1-5, with D unresolved. From germline, CDR1 is GTSNPN and CDR2 SVGIG (reference sequence). The CDR3 runs 15 residues. V lost 1 base to trimming and J lost 0 bases, with 10 bases between them. CDR3 region: CAWSDGVHSNQPQHF. As DNA, the CDR3 is TGTGCCTGGAGTGATGGAGTGCATAGCAATCAGCCCCAGCATTTT. The entire variable domain, with the rest obtained from reference TRBV30 and TRBJ1-5, is as follows: SQTIHQWPATLVQPVGSPLSLECTVEGTSNPNLYWYRQAAGRGLQLLFYSVGIGQISSEVPQNLSASRPQDRQFILSSKKLLLSDSGFYLCAWSDGVHSNQPQHFGDGTRLSIL.

For this clone: Other DNA sequences in the sample encode the same CDR3. This chain connects TRBV30 to TRBJ1-2; D is perhaps TRBD1 (6 bases). Between the trimmed V and J ends, which lost 3 bases and 8 bases, there was a span of 19 bases. Germline CDR1 is GTSNPN and CDR2 is SVGIG (reference sequence). The CDR3 sequence is 14 residues long. CDR3 nucleotides: TGTGCCTGGAGCGGCCGCGGGGGCGCGAGCGGCTACACCTTC. Protein sequence: CAWSGRGGASGYTF.

This rearrangement joins TRBV9 to TRBJ2-3; D unresolved. The CDR3 extends over 15 amino acids. The V end was cut by 0 bases, the J end by 4 bases, with 12 bases between. From germline, CDR1 is SGDLS and CDR2 YYNGEE. The CDR3 is CASSVEGMVADTQYF. In nucleotides, the CDR3 is TGTGCCAGCAGCGTAGAAGGTATGGTCGCAGATACGCAGTATTTT.

The V and J genes are TRBV19 and TRBJ1-2; no firm D call. Looked up from germline, CDR1 is LNHDA and CDR2 is SQIVND (reference sequence). Trimming cost V 5 bases and J 8 bases, with 18 bases left between them. The CDR3 contains 14 residues. Here the CDR3 reads CASSLGARSVGYTF. CDR3 in DNA: TGTGCCAGTAGTCTCGGTGCTCGAAGCGTGGGCTACACCTTC.

V is TRBV6-1 and J is TRBJ1-1; the D is unclear. CDR3 length: 12 residues. Trimming shortened V by 2 bases and J by 7 bases, and 8 bases separated the two germline ends. The germline gives CDR1 MNHNS, CDR2 SASEGT. CDR3 sequence (DNA): TGTGCCAGCAGTGAACTGACGGATGAAGCTTTCTTT. Residues: CASSELTDEAFF.

This rearrangement joins TRBV15 to TRBJ2-3, with 7 nucleotides matching TRBD2. The CDR3 sequence is 16 residues long. V dropped 1 base and J dropped 0; count of bases not matched to a gene: 4. Germline V gene data show CDR1 as LNHNV and CDR2 as YYDKDF (reference sequence). In DNA, the CDR3 is TGTGCCACCAGCAGAGCCCTAGCGGTGAGCACAGATACGCAGTATTTT. This gives the protein CATSRALAVSTDTQYF.

The chain employs TRBV5-4 and TRBJ2-1; TRBD2 matches at 10 bases. J was trimmed by 0 bases and V by 4 bases; bases with no gene match: 1. This CDR3 comprises 15 residues. Germline CDR1 is SGHNT and CDR2 is YYREEE (reference sequence). The DNA for the CDR3 is TGTGCCAGCAGCAGGACTAGCGGCTCCTACAATGAGCAGTTCTTC. This gives the protein CASSRTSGSYNEQFF.

In DNA, the CDR3 is TGTGCTAGTGAGGCAGGGGGGCTCATTGACACTGAAGCTTTCTTT. This gives the protein CASEAGGLIDTEAFF. The V gene is TRBV12-5, the J gene TRBJ1-1, with TRBD1 identical over 7 bases. The CDR3 has 15 residues. Germline lookup yields CDR1 LGHNT and CDR2 FRNRAP. J lost 3 bases, V lost 7 bases, and 11 bases had no gene match.

The rearrangement joins TRBV7-9 to TRBJ2-5, with D perhaps TRBD2 (6 bases). Between the trimmed V and J ends, which lost 3 bases and 2 bases, there was a span of 10 bases. Germline V gives CDR1 SEHNR, CDR2 FQNEAQ (reference sequence). The CDR3 contains 14 residues. Here the CDR3 DNA reads TGTGCCAGCAGCTTTGGAGGGAGTCAAGAGACCCAGTACTTC. Its translation: CASSFGGSQETQYF.

The chain carries TRBV2 and TRBJ1-1, with 7 positions matching TRBD1. V gave up 6 bases and J gave up 3 bases; unmatched junction bases: 13. CDR3 length equals 16 residues. Germline lookup yields CDR1 SNHLY and CDR2 FYNNEI. CDR3 residues: CASRLGGARVYTEAFF. DNA of the CDR3: TGTGCCAGCAGGCTAGGGGGCGCGAGGGTGTACACTGAAGCTTTCTTT.

The V gene is TRBV18, the J gene TRBJ2-2, with no clear D. Deletions cut 1 base from V and 7 bases from J, with 4 bases between. CDR1 is KGHSH and CDR2 is LQKENI in the germline V gene. This CDR3 spans 12 amino acids. The CDR3 DNA reads as TGTGCCAGCTCACCACTGGGCGGGGAGCTGTTTTTT. Translation gives CASSPLGGELFF.

The chain has TRBV7-9 and TRBJ2-1, with 9 positions matching TRBD2. Germline V CDR1 and CDR2: SEHNR, FQNEAQ (reference sequence). The CDR3 has 17 residues. Trimming removed 6 bases from V and 4 bases from J; junction bases left unmatched: 13. CDR3: CASSFRREGRSYNEQFF. The CDR3 DNA sequence: TGTGCCAGCAGTTTTAGGCGGGAGGGACGGTCGTACAATGAGCAGTTCTTC.

The J gene is TRBJ2-1, the V gene TRBV9, with D perhaps assigned TRBD1 or TRBD2 (5 bases each). V dropped 0 bases and J dropped 5 bases, with 9 bases sitting between them. The germline V gene has CDR1 SGDLS and CDR2 YYNGEE. This CDR3 is 14 amino acids long. CDR3 sequence: CASSVVGVDNEQFF. CDR3 sequence (DNA): TGTGCCAGCAGCGTAGTGGGGGTGGACAATGAGCAGTTCTTC.

The rearrangement uses TRBV7-9 and TRBJ1-4, with 10 bases identical to TRBD1. CDR1 is SEHNR and CDR2 is FQNEAQ in the germline V gene (reference sequence). The trim removed 3 bases at V and 9 bases at J, leaving 4 bases unmatched. The CDR3 consists of 14 residues. The CDR3: CASSFDRGPKKLFF. The CDR3 DNA reads TGTGCCAGCAGCTTCGACAGGGGGCCTAAAAAACTGTTTTTT.

The chain recombines TRBV27 with TRBJ1-6; TRBD1 might be the D (6 bases). Germline-derived CDR1 and CDR2 are MNHEY and SMNVEV (reference sequence). The CDR3 extends over 15 amino acids. V lost 5 bases, J lost 7 bases, and 15 bases lay in between. CDR3 in DNA: TGTGCCAGCAGTCCCTTGGCAGGGGCAAATTCACCCCTCCACTTT. It yields the protein CASSPLAGANSPLHF.

This clone was seen a single time. The rearrangement links TRBV28 to TRBJ1-5, with a possible D match to TRBD1 (5 bases). This CDR3 is 14 amino acids long. With 2 bases removed from V and 9 bases from J, the gap between germline ends came to 14 bases. Germline values: CDR1 MDHEN, CDR2 SYDVKM. CDR3 in amino acids: CASSLEPAQGPQHF. DNA of the CDR3: TGTGCCAGCAGTTTAGAGCCAGCCCAGGGGCCCCAGCATTTT.

V usage is TRBV28 and J usage is TRBJ2-7; 10 bases align to TRBD1. This CDR3 has 15 residues. Germline V gene sequence: CDR1 MDHEN, CDR2 SYDVKM. With V trimmed by 6 bases and J by 0 bases, 5 bases remained unmatched. The DNA of the CDR3 is TGTGCCAGCAGCGGTGGGACAGGGGACTCCTACGAGCAGTACTTC. Amino acid sequence: CASSGGTGDSYEQYF.

The CDR3 spells CASRNPGTLNTGELFF. CDR3 DNA sequence: TGTGCCAGCAGGAACCCCGGGACACTGAACACCGGGGAGCTGTTTTTT. This chain uses TRBV28 with TRBJ2-2; weak D call: TRBD1 (6 bases). Germline-derived CDR1 and CDR2 are MDHEN and SYDVKM. The CDR3 covers 16 residues. V lost 6 bases to trimming and J lost 1 base, with 15 bases between them.

The genes are TRBV2 and TRBJ1-1, with D unclear. The germline V gene encodes CDR1 SNHLY and CDR2 FYNNEI. The CDR3 is 12 residues long. The V end lost 7 bases, the J end lost 11 bases, and 17 bases lay between the germline ends. The CDR3 sequence: CASKEDPPVAFF. The CDR3 region has the DNA TGTGCCAGCAAAGAGGACCCGCCTGTGGCTTTCTTT.

The CDR3 bases are TGTGCCAGCTCACCGGCCCCCGGGACAGGGAATTCACCCCTCCACTTT. Translation: CASSPAPGTGNSPLHF. V and J are TRBV18 and TRBJ1-6, with 9 bases that match TRBD1. Trimming at V came to 3 bases and at J to 7 bases, leaving 7 bases not matched to a gene. The germline V gene encodes CDR1 KGHSH and CDR2 LQKENI. This CDR3 region has 16 residues.

The V gene is TRBV30, the J gene TRBJ1-2, with 11 bases lining up with TRBD1. This CDR3 is 14 amino acids long. In germline, CDR1 is GTSNPN, CDR2 SVGIG (reference sequence). Losses at the gene ends were 3 bases for V and 8 bases for J; bases not matched to a gene: 8. The CDR3 is CAWRTAGQGGGYTF. DNA of the CDR3: TGTGCCTGGAGGACCGCGGGACAGGGGGGCGGCTACACCTTC.

Only one count was recorded for this clone. This chain joins TRBV2 and TRBJ1-5; maybe TRBD1 (5 bases). Germline V CDR1 and CDR2: SNHLY, FYNNEI. The CDR3 is made up of 15 amino acids. With 2 bases removed from V and 1 base from J, the gap between germline ends came to 9 bases. As DNA, the CDR3 is TGTGCCAGCAGTGAAAGGGAGGGGAGCAATCAGCCCCAGCATTTT. This translates into CASSEREGSNQPQHF. Variable domain in full (rest from reference TRBV2 and TRBJ1-5): EPEVTQTPSHQVTQMGQEVILRCVPISNHLYFYWYRQILGQKVEFLVSFYNNEISEKSEIFDDQFSVERPDGSNFTLKIRSTKLEDSAMYFCASSEREGSNQPQHFGDGTRLSIL.